The entry below describes one T cell receptor (beta chain). The data were produced by immunoSEQ multiplex PCR, yet TCRdb's version contains in-frame clones alone and is incomplete. The data hold under 150,000 clones, with 80% to 90% observed a single time. This sample stems from a study of control samples from healthy donors and cancer patients. This CDR3 has 15 amino acids. The trim removed 6 bases at V and 3 bases at J, leaving 7 bases unmatched. The material sequenced was PBMCs. The chain uses TRBV23-1 and TRBJ2-2; 7 nucleotides agree with TRBD2. TRBV23-1 is an open reading frame whose function is uncertain. This TCR came from a woman between 45 and 65 years old with colorectal cancer. The CDR3 region has the DNA TGCGCCAGCAGGCGAGGGACTAAGGACACCGGGGAGCTGTTTTTT. Translation: CASRRGTKDTGELFF.